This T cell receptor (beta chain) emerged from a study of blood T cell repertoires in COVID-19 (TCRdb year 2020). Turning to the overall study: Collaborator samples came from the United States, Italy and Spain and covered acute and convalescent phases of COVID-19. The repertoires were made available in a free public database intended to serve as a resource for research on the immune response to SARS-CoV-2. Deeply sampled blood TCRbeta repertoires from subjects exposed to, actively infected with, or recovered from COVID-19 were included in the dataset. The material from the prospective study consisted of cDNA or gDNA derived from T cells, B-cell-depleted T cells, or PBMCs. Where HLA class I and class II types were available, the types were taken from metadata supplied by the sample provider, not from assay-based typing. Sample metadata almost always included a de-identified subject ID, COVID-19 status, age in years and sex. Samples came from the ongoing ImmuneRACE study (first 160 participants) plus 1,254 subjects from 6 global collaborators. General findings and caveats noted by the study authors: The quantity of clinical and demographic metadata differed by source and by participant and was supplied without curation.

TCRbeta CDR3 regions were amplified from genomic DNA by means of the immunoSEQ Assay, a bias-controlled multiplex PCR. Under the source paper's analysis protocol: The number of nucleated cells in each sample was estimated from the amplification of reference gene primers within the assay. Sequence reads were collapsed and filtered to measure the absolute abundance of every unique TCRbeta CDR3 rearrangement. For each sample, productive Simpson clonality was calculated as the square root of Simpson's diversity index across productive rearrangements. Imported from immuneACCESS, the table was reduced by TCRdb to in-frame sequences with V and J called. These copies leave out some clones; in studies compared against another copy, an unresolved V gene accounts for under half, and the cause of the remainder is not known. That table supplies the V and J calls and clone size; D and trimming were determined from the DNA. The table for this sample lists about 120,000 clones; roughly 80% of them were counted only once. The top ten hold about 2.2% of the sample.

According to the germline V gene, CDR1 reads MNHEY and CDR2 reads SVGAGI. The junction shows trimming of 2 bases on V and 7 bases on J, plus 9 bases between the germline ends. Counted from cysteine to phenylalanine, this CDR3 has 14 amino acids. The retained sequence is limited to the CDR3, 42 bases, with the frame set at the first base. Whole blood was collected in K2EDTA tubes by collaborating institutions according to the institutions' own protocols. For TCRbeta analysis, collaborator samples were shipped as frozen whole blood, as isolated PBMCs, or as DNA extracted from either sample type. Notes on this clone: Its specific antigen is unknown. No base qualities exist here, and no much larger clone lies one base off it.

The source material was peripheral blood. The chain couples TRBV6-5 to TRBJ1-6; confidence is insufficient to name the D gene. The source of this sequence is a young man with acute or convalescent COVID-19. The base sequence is TGTGCCAGCAGTTACATGGAGGCAAATTCACCCCTCCACTTT. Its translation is CASSYMEANSPLHF.